This is a list of T cell receptor beta chains from one sample in a study of cytomegalovirus exposure and HLA in healthy donors. Generated by immunoSEQ multiplex PCR, the TCRdb table keeps only in-frame clones and is missing some. Of 130,000 or so clones in the sample, approximately 8.9% were seen once. Material: PBMCs. Receptors were obtained from a woman in her thirties or forties in good health and CMV-seropositive. Both conserved end residues are part of each CDR3. The D gene is left open where the match is weak. Rows give clone size only sometimes, using once, few, many, or a class for an expanded clone.

>TRBV19|few|TRBD2|TRBJ2-1
CASSIVRGGRDEQFF
TGTGCCAGTAGTATAGTCCGGGGGGGCCGGGATGAGCAGTTCTTC
>TRBV2|-|-|TRBJ1-5
CASSAHGYQPQHF
TGTGCCAGCAGTGCCCATGGCTATCAGCCCCAGCATTTT
>TRBV6-1|few|TRBD1|TRBJ1-1
CASSGDRGHAFF
TGTGCCAGCAGTGGGGACAGGGGGCATGCTTTCTTT
>TRBV5-5|few|-|TRBJ1-2
CASSPALIRLLRGGYTF
TGTGCCAGCAGCCCCGCCCTGATACGTCTCTTAAGGGGTGGCTACACCTTC
>TRBV15|few|TRBD1|TRBJ1-5
CATSGQGNSNQPQHF
TGTGCCACCAGCGGACAGGGAAATAGCAATCAGCCCCAGCATTTT
>TRBV5-1|-|TRBD1|TRBJ2-7
CASSLNPSGQPYEQYF
TGCGCCAGCAGCCTGAACCCTTCGGGACAGCCCTACGAGCAGTACTTC
>TRBV4-2|few|TRBD1|TRBJ1-2
CASSQELGQGIVNYGYPF
TGTGCCAGCAGCCAAGAGTTAGGACAGGGGATCGTAAACTATGGCTACCCCTTC
>TRBV6-1|-|TRBD1|TRBJ1-2
CASSGGTVNYGYTF
TGTGCCAGCAGTGGCGGGACAGTCAACTATGGCTACACCTTC
>TRBV4-1|few|-|TRBJ1-3
CASSARTVDSGNTIYF
TGCGCCAGCAGCGCCCGGACAGTAGACTCTGGAAACACCATATATTTT
>TRBV27|-|-|TRBJ2-1
CASCKPGSINEQFF
TGTGCCAGCTGCAAACCGGGTTCCATCAATGAGCAGTTCTTC
>TRBV18|few|-|TRBJ2-6
CASSPNNAQGFTGANVLTF
TGTGCCAGCTCACCAAATAACGCCCAGGGGTTCACTGGGGCCAACGTCCTGACTTTC
>TRBV5-6|-|TRBD1|TRBJ2-3
CASSVPGQGARDTQYF
TGTGCCAGCAGCGTCCCGGGACAGGGGGCGAGGGATACGCAGTATTTT
>TRBV29-1|few|TRBD1|TRBJ1-3
CSVRDSGNTIYF
TGCAGCGTTCGGGACAGTGGAAACACCATATATTTT
>TRBV6-1|few|-|TRBJ1-3
CASNQAKGLLGGNTIYF
TGTGCCAGCAATCAAGCTAAGGGACTGCTGGGTGGAAACACCATATATTTT
>TRBV5-4|few|-|TRBJ2-1
CASSLGPGEQFF
TGTGCCAGCAGCTTGGGACCAGGTGAGCAGTTCTTC
>TRBV6-1|-|-|TRBJ1-4
CASTGFANEKLFF
TGTGCCAGCACGGGGTTCGCTAATGAAAAACTGTTTTTT
>TRBV4-1|few|TRBD2|TRBJ2-2
CASSQEREAGELFF
TGCGCCAGCAGCCAGGAGCGGGAAGCCGGGGAGCTGTTTTTT
>TRBV5-5|few|TRBD1|TRBJ1-4
CASSLGQGWSEKLFF
TGTGCCAGCAGCCTTGGACAGGGATGGAGTGAAAAACTGTTTTTT
>TRBV6-6|few|-|TRBJ1-4
CASTLSIAEANEKLFF
TGTGCCAGCACCTTATCCATTGCGGAGGCTAATGAAAAACTGTTTTTT
>TRBV21-1|few|-|TRBJ1-1
CASTQVGRDNTEAFF
TGTGCCAGCACCCAGGTAGGCAGGGATAACACTGAAGCTTTCTTT
>TRBV10-3|few|TRBD2|TRBJ2-3
CAISTGGGTDTQYF
TGTGCCATCAGTACCGGGGGGGGCACAGATACGCAGTATTTT
>TRBV6-1|few|-|TRBJ2-7
CASTPGLYYEQYF
TGTGCCAGCACTCCGGGACTCTACTACGAGCAGTACTTC
>TRBV7-2|-|TRBD1|TRBJ2-7
CASSFRQGSDEQYF
TGTGCCAGCAGCTTCCGACAGGGTTCCGACGAGCAGTACTTC
>TRBV6-5|few|TRBD2|TRBJ2-7
CASSYGLAGGYEQYF
TGTGCCAGCAGTTACGGACTAGCGGGGGGGTACGAGCAGTACTTC
>TRBV10-3|few|TRBD1|TRBJ1-1
CAISEGDRSKMNTEAFF
TGTGCCATCAGTGAGGGGGACAGGAGTAAAATGAACACTGAAGCTTTCTTT
>TRBV5-6|-|TRBD1|TRBJ2-1
CASRQTGNEQFF
TGTGCCAGCAGGCAGACAGGGAATGAGCAGTTCTTC
>TRBV11-1|few|TRBD1|TRBJ1-1
CASSLGQGGSEAFF
TGTGCCAGCAGCTTGGGACAGGGAGGGTCTGAAGCTTTCTTT
>TRBV5-1|once|TRBD2|TRBJ2-1
CASSLVTSGNEQFF
TGCGCCAGCAGCTTGGTGACTAGCGGCAATGAGCAGTTCTTC
>TRBV10-3|-|-|TRBJ2-7
CAISESFRQGGTYEQYF
TGTGCCATCAGTGAGTCCTTTCGGCAGGGGGGCACCTACGAGCAGTACTTC
>TRBV5-1|-|TRBD1|TRBJ1-1
CASSPDRVSAEAFF
TGCGCCAGCAGCCCCGACAGGGTATCGGCGGAAGCTTTCTTT
>TRBV7-2|-|TRBD2|TRBJ2-2
CASSLVAGGQSGELFF
TGTGCCAGCAGCTTAGTAGCGGGGGGGCAGAGCGGGGAGCTGTTTTTT
>TRBV29-1|few|-|TRBJ1-1
CSGSGASRMQGTEAFF
TGCAGCGGTTCGGGTGCCTCGAGGATGCAGGGCACTGAAGCTTTCTTT
>TRBV7-7|-|-|TRBJ2-5
CASSSVGPTLQETQYF
TGTGCCAGCAGCTCCGTGGGCCCGACCCTACAAGAGACCCAGTACTTC
>TRBV7-2|few|TRBD2|TRBJ2-1
CASSFLAGGIYNEQFF
TGTGCCAGCAGCTTCCTAGCGGGGGGAATCTACAATGAGCAGTTCTTC
>TRBV18|-|-|TRBJ2-1
CASSLIGANEQFF
TGTGCCAGCTCCCTCATTGGGGCCAATGAGCAGTTCTTC
>TRBV6-4|few|TRBD1|TRBJ1-5
CASSVRYRGRGDQPQHF
TGTGCCAGCAGTGTAAGGTACAGGGGGCGAGGGGATCAGCCCCAGCATTTT
>TRBV5-1|-|-|TRBJ1-1
CASSRYQGTEAFF
TGCGCCAGCAGCCGGTATCAGGGAACTGAAGCTTTCTTT
>TRBV7-2|few|-|TRBJ1-2
CASSLVSGGGGYGYTF
TGTGCCAGCAGCTTAGTCTCGGGCGGGGGCGGCTATGGCTACACCTTC
>TRBV7-6|few|-|TRBJ2-3
CASSLGAGGTDTQYF
TGTGCCAGCAGCTTAGGCGCAGGGGGCACAGATACGCAGTATTTT
>TRBV5-1|-|-|TRBJ1-6
CASKRTDDYSPLHF
TGCGCCAGCAAAAGGACAGACGATTACTCACCCCTCCACTTT
>TRBV4-2|few|TRBD1|TRBJ2-3
CASSQDRAGGVDTQYF
TGTGCCAGCAGCCAAGATCGGGCAGGGGGCGTAGATACGCAGTATTTT
>TRBV5-1|few|-|TRBJ1-2
CASSLEVGGINYGYTF
TGCGCCAGCAGCTTGGAGGTTGGGGGGATTAACTATGGCTACACCTTC
>TRBV5-1|-|TRBD2|TRBJ2-5
CASSVGGAEETQYF
TGCGCCAGCAGCGTCGGGGGGGCCGAGGAGACCCAGTACTTC
>TRBV5-4|few|-|TRBJ2-7
CASSFSGVGEQYF
TGTGCCAGCAGCTTCTCGGGGGTGGGCGAGCAGTACTTC
>TRBV2|once|TRBD2|TRBJ2-5
CASRVGGGLQETQYF
TGTGCCAGCAGGGTCGGGGGGGGACTCCAAGAGACCCAGTACTTC
>TRBV4-3|few|TRBD2|TRBJ2-2
CASSQEPSGGAANTGELFF
TGCGCCAGCAGCCAAGAGCCAAGCGGGGGGGCCGCGAACACCGGGGAGCTGTTTTTT
>TRBV7-3|-|-|TRBJ2-2
CASSPHARRDTGELFF
TGTGCCAGCAGCCCACATGCCAGGAGGGACACCGGGGAGCTGTTTTTT
>TRBV11-2|few|-|TRBJ1-5
CASSLGGQSNQPQHF
TGTGCCAGCAGCTTAGGCGGACAGAGCAATCAGCCCCAGCATTTT
>TRBV5-1|-|-|TRBJ1-4
CASSAGGLTNEKLFF
TGCGCCAGCAGCGCCGGGGGTCTAACTAATGAAAAACTGTTTTTT
>TRBV5-4|few|-|TRBJ2-7
CASSRDTAYEQYF
TGTGCCAGCAGCAGGGACACCGCCTACGAGCAGTACTTC
>TRBV19|-|TRBD2|TRBJ2-3
CASSTLRRGGLTDTQYF
TGTGCCAGTAGTACCCTTCGGCGCGGGGGGCTTACAGATACGCAGTATTTT
>TRBV6-6|-|-|TRBJ1-1
CASSRGLNTEAFF
TGTGCCAGCAGCCGAGGTCTGAACACTGAAGCTTTCTTT
>TRBV7-2|few|TRBD1|TRBJ1-2
CASSHSRQGNYGYTF
TGTGCCAGCAGCCATTCCAGACAGGGCAACTATGGCTACACCTTC
>TRBV6-5|-|TRBD1|TRBJ1-1
CASRQGVSARTEAFF
TGTGCCAGCAGGCAGGGGGTCAGCGCTCGGACTGAAGCTTTCTTT
>TRBV6-4|few|TRBD1|TRBJ1-1
CASKQGMETEAFF
TGTGCCAGCAAACAGGGGATGGAGACTGAAGCTTTCTTT
>TRBV7-9|-|TRBD1|TRBJ2-7
CASSWDRGHEQYF
TGTGCCAGCAGCTGGGACAGGGGGCACGAGCAGTACTTC
>TRBV4-2|-|-|TRBJ2-7
CASSQAPGQTAYEQYF
TGTGCCAGCAGCCAAGCGCCCGGACAGACCGCCTACGAGCAGTACTTC